The 18 T cell receptor beta chains below all came from one sample that was sequenced in a study of T cells in Graves' hyperthyroidism and ophthalmopathy. TCR beta CDR3 region amplification was performed from RNA transcripts. The TCR CDR3 first-round RT-PCR relied on the HTBI primer set. TCRdb re-called the multiplex PCR reads through MiXCR, storing one row per CDR3 protein. The data contain roughly 660,000 distinct CDR3 sequences, 15% to 20% of them singletons. The sample comprised blood. The receptor set was obtained from a man aged 50-59 years with Graves' hyperthyroidism.

The table lists this clonotype with many counts. The chain carries TRBV7-9 and TRBJ2-5; D remains unclear. V was clipped by 1 base and J by 2 bases, with 8 bases between them. This CDR3 has 14 residues. Germline V lookup: CDR1 SEHNR, CDR2 FQNEAQ (reference sequence). This CDR3 is CASSLGSLQETQYF. The CDR3 DNA follows: TGTGCCAGCAGCTTAGGTAGCCTACAAGAGACCCAGTACTTC.

Ten or more counts support this clonotype. The J gene is TRBJ2-2, the V gene TRBV12-3 or TRBV12-4, with TRBD1 identical over 9 bases. Trimming at V came to 6 bases and at J to 5 bases, leaving 7 bases not matched to a gene. CDR3 size: 15 residues. Here the CDR3 reads CASSLQGAETGELFF. CDR3 DNA: TGTGCCAGCAGCCTACAGGGGGCGGAGACCGGGGAGCTGTTTTTT.

This clonotype occurred a few times. The CDR3 is CASSPRFSGRYEQYF. The CDR3 region has the DNA TGTGCCAGCAGCCCGCGGTTTAGCGGGAGATACGAGCAGTACTTC. The genes are TRBV13 and TRBJ2-7; 9 nucleotides line up with TRBD2. The germline V gene encodes CDR1 PRHDT and CDR2 FYEKMQ (reference sequence). The CDR3 is 15 residues long. Trimming at V came to 5 bases and at J to 4 bases, leaving 9 bases not matched to a gene.

This chain links TRBV24-1 with TRBJ2-7, with 11 bases that match TRBD1. The V gene end was trimmed by 2 bases and the J gene end by 4 bases; junction bases not matched to a gene: 6. This CDR3 spans 16 amino acids. CDR1 and CDR2 (germline): KGHDR, SFDVKD. In nucleotides, the CDR3 is TGTGCCACCAGTGATTCCATGGACAGGGGGCGTTACGAGCAGTACTTC. Translation: CATSDSMDRGRYEQYF.

This clonotype was detected only a few times. The chain uses TRBV20-1 and TRBJ2-1, with TRBD2 identical over 8 bases. CDR3 length: 14 amino acids. Germline V CDR1 and CDR2: DFQATT, SNEGSKA (reference sequence). V trimming: 3 bases; J trimming: 3 bases; junction bases outside the gene matches: 4. The CDR3 nucleotides read TGCAGTGCTAGTCCAGCGGGAGTCTACAATGAGCAGTTCTTC. It yields the protein CSASPAGVYNEQFF.

This rearrangement joins TRBV3-1 to TRBJ1-1, with 7 bases identical to TRBD1. The length of the CDR3 is 14 residues. Losses at the gene ends were 2 bases for V and 5 bases for J; bases not matched to a gene: 5. Germline lookup yields CDR1 LGHDT and CDR2 YNNKEL (reference sequence). For the CDR3, the DNA is TGTGCCAGCAGCCAAACAGGGGTAGGTACTGAAGCTTTCTTT. Encoded protein: CASSQTGVGTEAFF.

This clonotype came up a few times. This rearrangement joins TRBV6-5 to TRBJ2-3, with TRBD2 identical over 11 bases. Germline CDR1 is MNHEY and CDR2 is SVGAGI. This CDR3 has 17 residues. With V trimmed by 2 bases and J by 2 bases, 6 bases remained unmatched. CDR3: CASSYKTSGTFTDTQYF. DNA for the CDR3: TGTGCCAGCAGTTACAAGACTAGCGGGACCTTCACAGATACGCAGTATTTT.

This clonotype was recorded a few times. The chain's CDR3 is CASGRAFYEQYF. DNA for the CDR3: TGTGCCAGCGGGAGGGCCTTTTACGAGCAGTACTTC. The V gene is TRBV14, the J gene TRBJ2-7; 7 bases are shared with TRBD2. CDR3 length: 12 amino acids. The V segment lost 8 bases and the J segment 4 bases; nucleotides outside the gene matches: 5. The germline gives CDR1 SGHDN, CDR2 FVKESK. The full variable domain, with the rest looked up from reference TRBV14 and TRBJ2-7, is EAGVTQFPSHSVIEKGQTVTLRCDPISGHDNLYWYRRVMGKEIKFLLHFVKESKQDESGMPNNRFLAERTGGTYSTLKVQPAELEDSGVYFCASGRAFYEQYFGPGTRLTVT.

The table lists this clonotype with many counts. This rearrangement joins TRBV27 to TRBJ1-3; the D gene is possibly TRBD1 (5 bases). The V gene's germline CDR1 is MNHEY and CDR2 SMNVEV (reference sequence). Trimming took 5 bases from V and 4 from J, leaving 18 bases between them. This CDR3 is 16 amino acids long. CDR3 in DNA: TGTGCCAGCAGTGCCTTGGGTAGGGGTAGAGGAAACACCATATATTTT. Translated: CASSALGRGRGNTIYF.

This clonotype showed up many times. The V and J genes are TRBV7-3 and TRBJ2-4; TRBD1 is a possible D gene (5 bases). Trimming removed 4 bases at V and 8 bases at J, with 12 bases between. Germline V gene sequence: CDR1 SGHTA, CDR2 FQGTGA. The CDR3 contains 13 residues. DNA of the CDR3: TGTGCCAGCAGCTCGCAGGGATGGGACATTCAGTACTTC. Translating gives CASSSQGWDIQYF.

This clonotype showed up many times. V and J are TRBV6-1 and TRBJ2-2, with D possibly matching TRBD1 (5 bases). Germline V gene lookup returns CDR1 MNHNS and CDR2 SASEGT. V lost 4 bases and J 0 bases, leaving 9 bases between the germline ends. This CDR3 is 15 amino acids long. As DNA, the CDR3 is TGTGCCAGCAGTGGACAGTACCCGAACACCGGGGAGCTGTTTTTT. Amino acid sequence: CASSGQYPNTGELFF.

This clonotype was seen more than once but under ten times. The CDR3 sequence is CAIGGGYGYTF. The CDR3 region has the DNA TGTGCCATCGGGGGGGGCTATGGCTACACCTTC. The rearrangement joins TRBV10-3 to TRBJ1-2, with D perhaps TRBD1 (5 bases). This CDR3 region has 11 residues. Germline V gene lookup returns CDR1 ENHRY and CDR2 SYGVKD. The V end was cut by 8 bases, the J end by 4 bases, with 8 bases between.

In its sample, this clonotype was seen many times. The CDR3: CATSRDRGPETQYF. CDR3 nucleotide sequence: TGTGCCACCAGCAGGGACAGGGGGCCGGAGACCCAGTACTTC. J is TRBJ2-5 and V is TRBV15, with 11 nucleotides matching TRBD1. The CDR3 has 14 residues. Unmatched junction bases numbered 2, after V lost 3 bases and J lost 5 bases. Per germline, CDR1 LNHNV and CDR2 YYDKDF (reference sequence). The whole variable domain, filled in from reference TRBV15 and TRBJ2-5, reads DAMVIQNPRYQVTQFGKPVTLSCSQTLNHNVMYWYQQKSSQAPKLLFHYYDKDFNNEADTPDNFQSRRPNTSFCFLDIRSPGLGDTAMYLCATSRDRGPETQYFGPGTRLLVL.

This clonotype appeared a few times. The chain couples TRBV5-6 to TRBJ2-7; no clear D. Germline CDR1 reads SGHDT; CDR2 reads YYEEEE. There are 11 residues in the CDR3. Deletions cut 5 bases from V and 6 bases from J, with 9 bases between. The CDR3 nucleotides read TGTGCCAGCAGAAGAAACGCCGAGCAGTACTTC. Residues: CASRRNAEQYF.

This clonotype was seen ten or more times. The genes are TRBV2 and TRBJ2-3, with 7 bases aligning to TRBD1. The CDR3 is 15 residues long. Trimming at V came to 5 bases and at J to 2 bases, leaving 7 bases not matched to a gene. The V gene's germline CDR1 is SNHLY and CDR2 FYNNEI. Here the CDR3 reads CASSPGTAYTDTQYF. CDR3 DNA: TGTGCCAGCAGTCCCGGGACAGCTTACACAGATACGCAGTATTTT.

The V call is TRBV11-2, the J call TRBJ2-7; D is undetermined. This CDR3 has 14 residues. Trimming removed 0 bases from V and 6 bases from J, with 12 bases in between. Germline values: CDR1 SGHAT, CDR2 FQNNGV. The chain's CDR3 is CASSLDPYPGEQYF. CDR3 in DNA: TGTGCCAGCAGCTTAGACCCATACCCCGGCGAGCAGTACTTC.

This clonotype appeared a few times. V gene TRBV28 combines with J gene TRBJ2-7; TRBD2 aligns across 7 bases. CDR3 length: 16 amino acids. The junction had 15 bases not matched to a gene; V was cut back by 7 bases and J by 3 bases. Germline V gene data show CDR1 as MDHEN and CDR2 as SYDVKM. The CDR3 nucleotides read TGTGCCAGCACCTCGGGGTCGGGAGGAATCTACTACGAGCAGTACTTC. This sequence encodes CASTSGSGGIYYEQYF.

The V and J genes are TRBV12-3 or TRBV12-4 and TRBJ2-3, with D perhaps matching TRBD1 (6 bases). The CDR3 consists of 15 residues. Trimming cost V 5 bases and J 2 bases, with 14 bases left between them. CDR3 coding DNA: TGTGCCAGCAGTCCCACGACAGGAGTCACAGATACGCAGTATTTT. Translating gives CASSPTTGVTDTQYF.